A selection of T cell receptor beta chains follows, all from one sample in a study of blood T cells in healthy people across ages. TCRdb processed the 5' RACE reads anew with MiXCR; each CDR3 protein has one entry. The sample includes 1.5 million to 1.8 million distinct CDR3 sequences, approximately 43% of them seen just once. Sequenced material: blood. All receptors derive from a young woman in good health. CDR3s include the opening cysteine and the closing phenylalanine or tryptophan. A D gene is named only where the DNA matches it firmly. Size is stated for part of the rows, as once, few or many counts, or as a class when the clone is expanded.

>TRBV11-2|TRBJ1-1|.|.
TGTGCCAGCAGGCTCGGAGCTGGGGCCTTCGAAGCTTTCTTT
CASRLGAGAFEAFF
>TRBV7-2|TRBJ2-1|.|TRBD2
TGTGCCAGCAGCTTAGTGATAGCGGGGGTGTACAATGAGCGGTTCTTC
CASSLVIAGVYNERFF
>TRBV7-2|TRBJ2-7|.|.
TGTGCCAGCAGCTTAGTCGACACCTCCTACGAGCAGTACTTC
CASSLVDTSYEQYF
>TRBV9|TRBJ2-7|.|.
TGTGCCAGCAGCGTAGCTCCGTCCTTGGACTACGAGCAGTACTTC
CASSVAPSLDYEQYF
>TRBV4-3|TRBJ2-6|.|.
TGCGCCAGCAGCCAACATATCACTGCTGGGGCCAACGTCCTGACTTTC
CASSQHITAGANVLTF
>TRBV9|TRBJ1-1|.|.
TGTGCCAGCAGCGTCCGCAGGGACTCTGAAGCTTTCTTT
CASSVRRDSEAFF
>TRBV4-1|TRBJ1-3|.|.
TGCGCCAGCAGCCAGAGCCGGGACACCTCTGGAAACACCATATATTTT
CASSQSRDTSGNTIYF
>TRBV20-1|TRBJ2-6|.|.
TGCAGTGCTAGAGTAGGTTGGGCCAACGTCCTGACTTTC
CSARVGWANVLTF
>TRBV7-2|TRBJ2-1|few|TRBD2
TGTGCCAGCAGCTTGAGGGGACTAGGTTACAATGAGCAGTTCTTC
CASSLRGLGYNEQFF
>TRBV11-2|TRBJ1-1|few|TRBD1
TGTGCCAGCAGCTTAGATGGGAGGGACAGGAACACTGAAGCTTTCTTT
CASSLDGRDRNTEAFF
>TRBV7-2|TRBJ2-7|.|TRBD1
TGTGCCAGCAGCTACACCGGGACAGGAGATTCCTACGAGCAGTACTTC
CASSYTGTGDSYEQYF
>TRBV2|TRBJ2-7|.|.
TGTGCCAGCAGTGGGGACATCAATGAGCAGTACTTC
CASSGDINEQYF
>TRBV7-2|TRBJ2-2|.|TRBD1
TGTGCCAGCAGCTTCCAAGTAACAGGGGGAAGCACCGGGGAGCTGTTTTTT
CASSFQVTGGSTGELFF
>TRBV20-1|TRBJ2-3|.|TRBD1
TGCAGTGCTAGGTCCAGGGGGCTTGGAGATACGCAGTATTTT
CSARSRGLGDTQYF
>TRBV12-3/TRBV12-4|TRBJ2-1|.|TRBD2
TGTGCCAGCAGTTTCCCGACTAGCGGGGGGCCAAATGAGCAGTTCTTC
CASSFPTSGGPNEQFF
>TRBV29-1|TRBJ2-2|few|.
TGCAGCGTTGAGACTGGGTCCGGGGAGCTGTTTTTT
CSVETGSGELFF
>TRBV2|TRBJ1-3|few|.
TGTGCCAGCGGGGACCAGGGAGGCTCTGGAAACACCATATATTTT
CASGDQGGSGNTIYF
>TRBV6-2/TRBV6-3|TRBJ1-5|few|.
TGTGCCAGCAGTTACGTAGGGGTAGTGCAGCCCCAGCATTTT
CASSYVGVVQPQHF